These T cell receptor beta chains were read from a single sample in a study of vaccination and CD4 T cells after COVID-19. These TCRs are of unknown antigen specificity. TCRdb processed the PCR reads anew with MiXCR; each CDR3 protein has one entry. The table includes around 20,000 distinct CDR3 sequences, roughly 50% detected once. The sample consisted of CD4+ T cells from blood, cultured in vitro. The receptors were gathered from a human donor who had recovered from COVID-19. CDR3s include the opening cysteine and the closing phenylalanine or tryptophan. Each record gives: J gene, D gene, clone size, V gene, CDR3 DNA, CDR3 protein. A D gene is named only where the DNA matches it firmly. Expanded clones are given a class, and other clones once, few, many or no size at all.

TRBJ1-1,.,.,TRBV12-3/TRBV12-4,TGTGCCAGCACCTCGGTAGGGGTGGCCACTGAAGCTTTCTTT,CASTSVGVATEAFF
TRBJ2-7,TRBD2,.,TRBV12-3/TRBV12-4,TGTGCCAGCAGTTTAGGACTAGCGGTCTCCTACGAGCAGTACTTC,CASSLGLAVSYEQYF
TRBJ1-6,.,.,TRBV6-1,TGTGCCAGCAGTGAAGAACGGATCCCAAGGCGGTCACCCCTCCACTTT,CASSEERIPRRSPLHF
TRBJ2-5,TRBD2,.,TRBV11-3,TGTGCCAGCAGACCTGCCGGGACTACAGGTGTGGAGACCCAGTACTTC,CASRPAGTTGVETQYF
TRBJ1-1,.,few,TRBV10-3,TGTGCCATCAGTGGGACCGAGAACACTGAAGCTTTCTTT,CAISGTENTEAFF
TRBJ1-2,TRBD1,few,TRBV11-2,TGTGCCAGCAGCTCCCCCCGGGACAGGGCTAACTATGGCTACACCTTC,CASSSPRDRANYGYTF
TRBJ2-3,.,.,TRBV6-1,TGTGCCAGCAGGCCAAACAAGGATGCGGATACGCAGTATTTT,CASRPNKDADTQYF
TRBJ1-5,.,.,TRBV6-1,TGTGCCAGCCGGTTTTTGTGGGGCAATCAGCCCCAGCATTTT,CASRFLWGNQPQHF
TRBJ2-6,.,.,TRBV5-4,TGTGCCAGCAGATTAGGGTCGACTAGTCCTGGGGCCAACGTCCTGACTTTC,CASRLGSTSPGANVLTF
TRBJ1-1,TRBD1,.,TRBV5-1,TGCGCCAGCAGCTTGGGGACAGGAGTAAGTGGTTTGACTGAAGCTTTCTTT,CASSLGTGVSGLTEAFF
TRBJ1-6,.,few,TRBV6-2/TRBV6-3,TGTGCCAGCACCTGGCCCAACTATAATTCACCCCTCCACTTT,CASTWPNYNSPLHF
TRBJ1-1,.,.,TRBV5-1,TGCGCCAGCAGCTCGGGAGTACAGGCCACTGAAGCTTTCTTT,CASSSGVQATEAFF
TRBJ2-1,.,.,TRBV24-1,TGTGCCACCAGTGCTCGGGGGGCGGTCCTGGGAAATGAGCAGTTCTTC,CATSARGAVLGNEQFF
TRBJ2-5,.,.,TRBV28,TGTGCCAGCACGGGCAGACTAACTGAAGAGACCCAGTACTTC,CASTGRLTEETQYF
TRBJ2-7,.,.,TRBV28,TGTGCCAGCAGTTTACCCGGGGGCCTCGGGTACGAGCAGTACTTC,CASSLPGGLGYEQYF
TRBJ2-5,TRBD1,.,TRBV7-2,TGTGCCAGCAACTTAGCGCGAGGGGGACAGGGTTTACGGCAAGAGACCCAGTACTTC,CASNLARGGQGLRQETQYF
TRBJ1-1,.,.,TRBV20-1,TGCAGTGCTACCTTAACAAAACACAGGGACACTGAAGCTTTCTTT,CSATLTKHRDTEAFF
TRBJ1-2,.,.,TRBV20-1,TGCAGTGCTAGAGTTAGTAGTCACTATGGCTACACCTTC,CSARVSSHYGYTF
TRBJ2-1,.,once,TRBV7-2,TGTGCCAGCAGCTTAAATGAGCACGGGAACAATGAGCAGTTCTTC,CASSLNEHGNNEQFF
TRBJ2-5,.,.,TRBV6-2/TRBV6-3,TGTGCCAGCAGCCCGGGAGAGGGCTTAGAGACCCAGTACTTC,CASSPGEGLETQYF
TRBJ2-1,.,few,TRBV10-1,TGCGCCAGCAGTGGTCTTGGGATATCCTACAATGAGCAGTTCTTC,CASSGLGISYNEQFF
TRBJ2-3,.,.,TRBV24-1,TGTGCCACCAGTGATGTGTCTAGCACAGATACGCAGTATTTT,CATSDVSSTDTQYF
TRBJ2-7,.,few,TRBV6-1,TGTGCCAGCAGTGATATCCGGGGACCCACCAGCTCCTACGAGCAGTACTTC,CASSDIRGPTSSYEQYF
TRBJ2-1,.,.,TRBV20-1,TGCAGTGCTAGAGGGAGGGGCGCGCACAATGAGCAGTTCTTC,CSARGRGAHNEQFF
TRBJ1-2,.,few,TRBV12-5,TGTGCTAGTGGTTTGGTACTCGGGGAACCAACGGGCGGCTACACCTTC,CASGLVLGEPTGGYTF
TRBJ1-5,.,.,TRBV6-5,TGTGCCAGCGGTTTGCGATGGGATCAGCCCCAGCATTTT,CASGLRWDQPQHF